This T cell receptor (beta chain) was recovered during a study of CD8+CD57+ T cells in acquired aplastic anemia. General study points: Patients and controls had CD8+ Simpson's diversity values that were not significantly distinct. Overlap between patients and controls comprised about 30 CD8+ CDR3 sequences.

The authors sequenced patients whose flow cytometry had shown CD8+CD57+ cell expansion. Patients had received no therapy at the time of blood sampling. CDR3 length equals 13 residues. Per germline, CDR1 DFQATT and CDR2 SNEGSKA (reference sequence). Trimming stripped 4 bases from V and 5 bases from J, with 12 bases between. Points on this clonotype: What it recognizes is unknown.

TCR beta VDJ and CDR3 were profiled, and genomic DNA was the template. TCRdb reprocessed the reads with MiXCR, giving one entry per CDR3 protein. Among roughly 61,000 distinct CDR3 sequences listed, 55% to 70% were seen once. The sequencing sample was made of sorted CD4+, CD8+, or CD8+CD57+ T cells (not recorded which) from PBMCs. The rearrangement joins TRBV20-1 to TRBJ1-5; TRBD1 is a possible D gene (5 bases). This TCR derives from a human donor with aplastic anemia. The CDR3 protein is CSAIRDGDQPQHF. DNA of the CDR3: TGCAGTGCTATTAGGGACGGAGATCAGCCCCAGCATTTT.